This TCR beta chain derives from a study of technical replicates of blood from several donors (dated by TCRdb to 2016 to 2017). CDR1 MGHRA and CDR2 YSYEKL are derived from the germline V gene. The CDR3 has 18 amino acids, counting the end cysteine and phenylalanine. Only CDR3 DNA remains: 54 bases, in frame from the first base. V lost 4 bases and J lost 0 bases, and the count of bases not matched to a germline gene is 11. A remark on this clone: There is no known antigen for this receptor. Within one base of it there is no much larger clone, and no base qualities were kept.

Library creation used the immunoSEQ multiplex PCR assay. TCRdb provides this immuneACCESS table in a form limited to in-frame rearrangements. Some clones are lacking; in checked studies, under half of them reflect an unresolved V gene, and why the rest are absent is not known. This sample holds 76,000 or so clones; about 91% were observed only once. The ten largest clones represent 0.2% to 0.25% of the sample. Recombination joined TRBV4-1 with TRBJ2-3; 9 central bases correspond to TRBD2. The material sequenced was T cells isolated from PBMCs. The receptor was derived from a human donor in good health. The CDR3 reads as follows: CASSPGIAGVFSTDTQYF. The nucleotide sequence reads TGCGCCAGCAGCCCTGGGATAGCGGGGGTCTTTAGCACAGATACGCAGTATTTT.